Sequencing of this T cell receptor (beta chain) was carried out in a study of T-cell memory formation after mild COVID-19. Study-level background: Clustering of TCRs was largely donor specific. General study findings and limits: CD4+ clones that contracted lay mainly in CM and EM; CD8+ ones lay in EMRA.

Only a few counts were recorded for this clonotype. What it binds is unknown. MiXCR, run by TCRdb on the 5' RACE reads, gives a single entry per CDR3 protein. This table holds approximately 150,000 distinct CDR3 sequences, about 15% found once. J gave up 12 bases and V 2 bases, and 8 bases lay outside the gene matches. Germline-derived CDR1 and CDR2 are SGHKS and YYEKEE (reference sequence). The CDR3 totals 15 residues. The V gene is TRBV5-5, the J gene TRBJ1-6, with TRBD1 matching 10 bases. The sequence derives from an adult woman who had mild COVID-19 (a few samples of this study predate the infection). Cell type and time point are not known. The specimen sequenced was PBMCs or a T cell subset sorted from them (not recorded which). The CDR3 DNA follows: TGTGCCAGCAGCTTCCATTCGGGACAGGGGAAACCCCTCCACTTT. This sequence encodes CASSFHSGQGKPLHF.